This entry describes one T cell receptor (beta chain). What it recognizes is unknown. The CDR3 sequence is 15 residues long. Germline V lookup: CDR1 MNHNS, CDR2 SASEGT. Germline trimming cut 7 bases from V and 4 bases from J; bases unmatched to any gene: 8. Cultured CD4+ T-cell DNA underwent Oncomine TCR Beta short-read sequencing. Each CDR3 protein is one row after TCRdb ran MiXCR on the PCR reads. The sample lists about 12,000 distinct CDR3 sequences; less than 50% were seen once. This sample is part of a study of vaccination and CD4 T cells after COVID-19. Treatment given: roughly 11-day PBMC culture with coronavirus spike peptide pools or control peptides (ViraFEST assay). With peptide pools, ViraFEST first expanded antigen-specific T cells and afterwards sequenced their TCRs. The positive PCR dates, which preceded the US Alpha, Beta and Delta variants, fell between March and December 2020.

This TCR was recovered from a human donor with COVID-19. The chain has TRBV6-1 and TRBJ2-1; 9 bases line up with TRBD1. The sequenced material came from cultured CD4+ T cells from blood. DNA for the CDR3: TGTGCCAGCACCCTCCGGGACAGGGCTTACAATGAGCAGTTCTTC. Translation gives CASTLRDRAYNEQFF.